This record concerns one TCR beta chain sequence. What it binds is not known. This sample is drawn from a study of cytomegalovirus exposure and HLA in healthy donors. Study-wide results and limits: DRB1 showed the most TCR associations and HLA-C the fewest in a later analysis, as rates varied by HLA locus.

The primer mix had 60 Vbeta and 13 Jbeta primers. Clones were sequenced by immunoSEQ multiplex PCR, and TCRdb holds only the in-frame ones, with some missing. This listing includes 65,000 to 85,000 clones. The CDR3 extends over 17 amino acids. Trimming shortened V by 4 bases and J by 1 base, and 19 bases separated the two germline ends. Germline CDR1 SGDLS, CDR2 YYNGEE. Sequencing input: PBMCs. The receptor's source is a woman in her fifties or sixties in good health and CMV-seronegative. The V and J genes are TRBV9 and TRBJ2-3, with D perhaps matching TRBD2 (6 bases). CDR3 sequence: CASSSRGSLRGTDTQYF. The DNA of the CDR3 is TGTGCCAGCAGCTCCCGGGGGTCCCTCAGAGGCACAGATACGCAGTATTTT.